This T cell receptor (beta chain) was identified in a study of T cells in Graves' hyperthyroidism and ophthalmopathy (dated by TCRdb to between 2018 and 2021). Describing the broader study: Peripheral blood samples were taken at the time of initial diagnosis, prior to any treatment. To identify distinguishing TCR V-J signatures, a discovery cohort of about a hundred patients was used, comprising roughly 45 with Graves' ophthalmopathy and approximately 58 with stable Graves' hyperthyroidism. An independent validation cohort of fewer than 20 hyperthyroidism patients and about 15 patients who later progressed to ophthalmopathy tested prospective prediction of ophthalmopathy. The 90 to 100 discovery patients were randomly divided into training and test sets at a 7:3 ratio. In about 6 Graves' hyperthyroidism patients, the study also compared T-cell repertoires from thyroid tissue with T-cell repertoires from blood. Once sampling was done, hyperthyroidism patients were given methimazole at a starting dose of 30 mg daily, whereas ophthalmopathy patients were given high-dose intravenous methylprednisolone. The paper describes TCR Vbeta CDR3 sequencing of fewer than 150 peripheral blood samples, made up of some 40 ophthalmopathy patients, 70 to 75 hyperthyroidism patients and 17 progressor patients.

V is cut by 9 bases and J by 3 bases, and the space between the germline ends is 17 bases. The CDR1 and CDR2 encoded by the germline V gene are MDHEN and SYDVKM. From its cysteine to its phenylalanine, the CDR3 spans 14 amino acids. The CDR3 DNA has 42 bases and is translated from base 1. The TCR beta CDR3 regions were amplified from RNA transcripts. The first round of RT-PCR for the TCR CDR3 was performed with the HTBI primer set and the Qiagen OneStep RT-PCR kit. A second multiplex PCR round built the libraries, followed by size selection and purification. Sequencing of the libraries was done on an Illumina HiSeq2000 using paired-end 100 bp reads. The authors' pipeline ran thus. SOAPnuke was used to process the raw data, removing reads that contained adapters or uncalled bases, had a mean Phred below 15, or lacked an exact match to the constant primer or identifier. COPE v1.2.5 was used to merge high-quality paired reads, and clonotypes were defined as unique nucleotide sequences. MiTCR v1.1 was used to align the clonotypes against IMGT TRBV, TRBD and TRBJ reference segments. Only V-J combinations with frequency above 0.0001, covering approximately 99% of repertoires, were analysed. A TCS score was defined as the ratio between F50 (clonal expansion) and ExV (chaos), using BLOSUM62-based TCRdist between CDR3 peptides within each V-J. Welch's t-statistics and random forest reduced around 510 V-J features to under 15, which were used in a naive Bayes classifier (R e1071). The raw public data were reprocessed by TCRdb itself: fastp quality trimming at Q25, MiXCR clonotype calling, in-frame beta chains only. Entries are consolidated by CDR3 protein sequence, retaining the most common genes and DNA. It is TCRdb's table, rather than the study itself, that gives the V and J calls and clone size. This sample holds 360,000 or so distinct CDR3 sequences; about a fifth were observed only once. The biggest ten clones account for roughly 3.5% of the sample.

Graves' hyperthyroidism was defined as stable when no progression to ophthalmopathy occurred over 18 months of follow-up. Hyperthyroidism patients were newly diagnosed, had a disease duration of under 2 months, and were aged 18 to 65 years. Exclusion was applied to patients with uncontrolled infections, other autoimmune diseases, pregnancy or lactation. Clinical symptoms, serum thyroxine and TRAb, thyroid ultrasound, and orbital computed tomography formed the basis for the diagnoses. PBMCs were separated from approximately 9.9 ml of fresh peripheral blood using Ficoll-Paque density gradient centrifugation. Trizol reagent was used to extract total RNA, and RNA quality was then checked on an Agilent 2100 Bioanalyzer. In its sample, this clonotype was seen many times. The antigen it recognizes is unknown. No base-level quality is on record; no much larger clone is a single base apart. What the study reported, not specific to this receptor: During validation, the model predicted progression to ophthalmopathy a median of roughly six months ahead of onset, with almost 71% sensitivity and about 75% specificity. Most expanded thyroid clonotypes (frequency above 0.001) were also detected in blood, suggesting blood repertoires may reflect thyroid immune responses. A model built on a 13 V-J signature distinguished ophthalmopathy from stable hyperthyroidism, reaching 87.88% sensitivity and 81.08% specificity in cross-validation and 80%/75% in testing. No statistical method was used to fix the sample size in advance, and group allocation was not hidden from the investigators.

The TCR sequence derives from a woman younger than 35 with Graves' hyperthyroidism. What was sequenced was blood. The rearrangement joined TRBV28 to TRBJ1-1, with the D segment identity uncertain. The CDR3 sequence is CASTSLGLDTEAFF. The DNA sequence follows: TGTGCCAGTACCTCTCTCGGGTTAGACACTGAAGCTTTCTTT.